This section outlines one T cell receptor beta chain sequence together with its context. Its cognate antigen has yet to be identified. No base qualities exist here, and no much larger clone lies one base off it. Library creation used 5' RACE. Data came from an Illumina HiSeq 2500. The second PCR ran for roughly 7 to 11 cycles and used a J-beta primer mix along with a sample-barcoded 5' primer. A template-switch 5' adaptor carrying 12 random nucleotides introduced a unique molecular identifier onto each TCR beta cDNA molecule. Each sample yielded at least 2.5 million CDR3-containing paired-end reads. The Mint cDNA synthesis kit, primed by a TRBC-specific oligonucleotide, was used to synthesize first-strand cDNA from all RNA. Following uracil-DNA glycosylase treatment, a first 18-cycle PCR with universal primers M1SS and BC2_uni_R was performed on all cDNA. Regarding the original processing steps: Each sample was normalized by randomly selecting 1 million high-quality reads, each carrying a distinct molecular identifier. Reads with shared molecular identifiers were discarded instead of being binned into consensus sequences. CDR3 identification, clonotype clustering and error correction used MiTCR with a Q25 quality threshold and the strictest error-elimination algorithm. A nonparametric unseen species model with Euler transformation was used to estimate a lower bound on total TCR beta diversity. Starting from the raw public reads, TCRdb applied fastp trimming at Q25, assembled clones with MiXCR and retained in-frame beta chains. Records with the same CDR3 protein are collapsed into one entry carrying the most frequent genes and DNA. The V and J calls were determined by TCRdb, not by the authors. The sample table shows some 730,000 distinct CDR3 sequences, and about a fifth are seen once. 20% to 25% of the sample comes from the top ten.

The CDR3 numbers 16 residues from cysteine through phenylalanine. Just CDR3 DNA is preserved here, 48 bases in frame from base 1. The germline V gene gives CDR1 as SGHRS and CDR2 as YFSETQ. V is pared back by 3 bases and J by 7 bases, with 22 bases lying between the germline termini. This record belongs to a study of blood T cells in healthy people across ages (dated by TCRdb to between 2014 and 2017). Context from the whole study: In model experiments, roughly one uniquely barcoded TCR beta cDNA molecule per two T cells was captured by template switching. For two donors (one aged 18 to 30 and one aged 80 or older), the study analyzed two additional independent replicas of 1 million unique cDNA reads from the same blood draw. To track age-related changes in TCR beta repertoire diversity, the study relied on deep sequencing normalized with unique cDNA molecular identifiers. To avoid experimental bias, donors of different ages were randomly spread across the sequencing lanes. Four age groups were formed from the donors: young (average about 16 years), middle-aged (less than 40), aged (approximately 60) and long-lived (about 80). Findings and caveats that apply to the study as a whole: The long-lived group showed more naive CD4+ T cells, fewer expanded clones and increased TCR diversity than the aged group, suggesting age selection. Because donor CMV infection status was unknown, age-related changes in expanded clonotypes were potentially confounded. Conclusive comparison of naive and antigen-experienced compartments was prevented by the profiling of bulk unsorted PBMCs. Observed TCR beta diversity per million T cells fell roughly linearly with age, and a significant reduction was already apparent by age around 39. Estimates of total diversity based on one million sequenced T cells were regarded as lower bounds and as underestimates. Observed TCR beta diversity correlated strongly with the percentage of naive T cells measured by flow cytometry.

Systemically healthy Caucasian individuals from Russia, 35 to 50 in total and aged about 6 to 100 years, were included as donors. Each donor gave 8 to 10 milliliters of peripheral blood, drawn into EDTA-treated Vacutainer tubes. Ficoll-Paque density-gradient centrifugation was used to isolate PBMCs, with at least 7 million obtained per sample. Trizol reagent was used to extract total RNA from PBMCs, with at least 6 micrograms per sample. For every donor, flow cytometry on a PBMC aliquot measured the percentage of naive CD45RAhigh/CD27high T cells. The clonotype originates from a man in his 70s in good health. This receptor chain uses TRBV5-1 and TRBJ1-2, with an unclear D gene assignment. The specimen sequenced was blood. The CDR3 region reads CASSWGMSDGTGGYTF. The DNA sequence is given as TGCGCCAGCAGCTGGGGTATGTCGGACGGCACCGGTGGCTACACCTTC.